This T cell receptor beta chain was obtained from a study of T cell changes during pregnancy in multiple sclerosis. This clone appeared a single time. Here immunoSEQ multiplex PCR was the method, and the copy in TCRdb shows in-frame clones only, minus some. The profile shows about 130,000 clones, roughly 96% of them singletons. The germline CDR1 and CDR2 sequences are MNHNY and SVGAGI (reference sequence). CDR3 length: 14 residues. J gave up 7 bases and V 6 bases, and 8 bases lay outside the gene matches. The chain couples TRBV6-6 to TRBJ1-2; TRBD1 aligns across 10 bases. This TCR derives from a female donor with multiple sclerosis, enrolled in a pregnancy study. This specimen consisted of peripheral blood, obtained after pregnancy. CDR3 nucleotides: TGTGCCAGCAGGACCGGGACAGGGGTGTTTGGCTACACCTTC. Its protein product is CASRTGTGVFGYTF.